Presented here are 18 T cell receptor beta chains from one specimen sequenced in a study of cytomegalovirus exposure and HLA in healthy donors. The PCR made use of 60 Vbeta and 13 Jbeta primers. Profiling relied on immunoSEQ multiplex PCR, and the TCRdb table lists in-frame clones only, not all of them. The data contain about 100,000 clones, 70% to 80% of them seen just once; the ten biggest clones take up 3% to 4%. The sample was PBMCs. Receptors originate from a woman between 35 and 50 years old in good health and CMV-seronegative.

V gene TRBV2 combines with J gene TRBJ2-2; the D gene is possibly TRBD2 (5 bases). CDR1 is SNHLY, CDR2 FYNNEI, per germline. V dropped 6 bases and J dropped 6 bases, with 11 bases sitting between them. The CDR3 runs 13 residues. The CDR3 is CASSVSAAGELFF. CDR3 coding DNA: TGTGCCAGCAGCGTTAGCGCGGCCGGGGAGCTGTTTTTT.

The rearrangement links TRBV6-5 to TRBJ1-4; 9 nucleotides line up with TRBD1. Germline CDR1 reads MNHEY; CDR2 reads SVGAGI. After removal of 6 bases from V and 5 bases from J, the junction contained 7 bases not matched to a gene. The CDR3 totals 15 residues. CDR3 nucleotides: TGTGCCAGCAGGGAACAGGGGGCGGGCAATGAAAAACTGTTTTTT. It encodes CASREQGAGNEKLFF.

This chain joins TRBV27 and TRBJ1-5; D gene ambiguous. Trimming left V 5 bases short and J 3 bases short, with 17 bases between. The CDR3 runs to 16 residues. Germline V CDR1 and CDR2: MNHEY, SMNVEV (reference sequence). The DNA of the CDR3 is TGTGCCAGCAGTCCGAGGGAGGGAGTGGACAATCAGCCCCAGCATTTT. Translation: CASSPREGVDNQPQHF.

The CDR3 DNA reads TGTGCCAGCACCGACGACAGGGGAGTCGGGGAGCAGTACTTC. Translated, it gives CASTDDRGVGEQYF. The rearrangement uses TRBV27 and TRBJ2-7; 8 bases agree with TRBD1. The CDR3 is 14 amino acids. V lost 7 bases to trimming and J lost 7 bases; unmatched junction nucleotides: 12. Germline CDR1 MNHEY, CDR2 SMNVEV (reference sequence).

This chain uses TRBV19 with TRBJ1-2, with 8 bases matching TRBD1. Germline V lookup: CDR1 LNHDA, CDR2 SQIVND (reference sequence). Losses at the gene ends were 5 bases for V and 7 bases for J; bases not matched to a gene: 18. The CDR3 consists of 17 residues. CDR3 DNA: TGTGCCAGTAGTCGATCGTCCGGGACAGGAGCCTCGAGTGGCTACACCTTC. As protein: CASSRSSGTGASSGYTF.

The chain employs TRBV28 and TRBJ2-5, with D perhaps matching TRBD1 (5 bases). The J call may be faulty, since TRBJ2-7 better matches the DNA end. Germline assignment: CDR1 MDHEN and CDR2 SYDVKM. The length of the CDR3 is 12 residues. The CDR3 DNA reads TGTGCCAGCAGCCTGACAGTGTACGAGCAGTACTTC. Its protein product is CASSLTVYEQYF.

The chain employs TRBV10-3 and TRBJ1-4; 7 bases map to TRBD1. Germline trimming cut 10 bases from V and 1 base from J; bases unmatched to any gene: 3. The CDR3 covers 13 residues. Germline CDR1 is ENHRY and CDR2 is SYGVKD. The CDR3 DNA sequence: TGTGCCACACGACAGGGAACTAATGAAAAACTGTTTTTT. Its translation is CATRQGTNEKLFF.

The chain recombines TRBV7-2 with TRBJ2-5, with TRBD1 identical over 8 bases. The CDR3 runs 15 residues. With 0 bases clipped from V and 3 bases from J, the junction kept 3 bases outside the gene matches. CDR1 and CDR2 from the germline V gene are SGHTA and FQGNSA. CDR3: CASSLAATGEETQYF. The CDR3 bases are TGTGCCAGCAGCTTAGCCGCGACAGGGGAAGAGACCCAGTACTTC. Complete variable domain (other parts from reference TRBV7-2 and TRBJ2-5): GAGVSQSPSNKVTEKGKDVELRCDPISGHTALYWYRQSLGQGLEFLIYFQGNSAPDKSGLPSDRFSAERTGGSVSTLTIQRTQQEDSAVYLCASSLAATGEETQYFGPGTRLLVL.

The V and J genes are TRBV7-9 and TRBJ2-2; 11 bases match TRBD2. Germline V gives CDR1 SEHNR, CDR2 FQNEAQ (reference sequence). CDR3 size: 18 residues. After removal of 5 bases from V and 2 bases from J, the junction contained 10 bases not matched to a gene. The CDR3 here is CASSAKVLAGGNTGELFF. DNA of the CDR3: TGTGCCAGCAGCGCGAAGGTCCTAGCGGGGGGAAACACCGGGGAGCTGTTTTTT.

The chain couples TRBV30 to TRBJ1-1, with D perhaps TRBD1 (6 bases). V was shortened by 4 bases and J by 5 bases, with 11 bases between the two germline ends. The length of the CDR3 is 12 residues. CDR1 is GTSNPN, CDR2 SVGIG, per germline (reference sequence). DNA of the CDR3: TGTGCCTGGAATTCACAGGGAACTGAAGCTTTCTTT. Translating gives CAWNSQGTEAFF.

This clone was observed a handful of times. This sequence joins TRBV13 and TRBJ1-1; TRBD1 agrees at 8 bases. This CDR3 contains 14 residues. Germline CDR1 reads PRHDT; CDR2 reads FYEKMQ (reference sequence). J gave up 3 bases and V 3 bases, and 3 bases lay outside the gene matches. DNA of the CDR3: TGTGCCAGCAGCTTCGGACAGGGCGACACTGAAGCTTTCTTT. It encodes CASSFGQGDTEAFF.

V is TRBV5-4 and J is TRBJ1-6, with TRBD1 as a possible D gene (6 bases). Per germline, CDR1 SGHNT and CDR2 YYREEE (reference sequence). Trimming took off 6 bases at V and 9 bases at J, with 22 bases between the two ends. The CDR3 sequence is 16 residues long. The CDR3 reads CASMRYSGQIISPLHF. The CDR3 DNA is TGTGCCAGCATGAGGTATTCGGGACAAATCATTTCACCCCTCCACTTT. Full variable domain (remainder filled in from reference TRBV5-4 and TRBJ1-6): ETGVTQSPTHLIKTRGQQVTLRCSSQSGHNTVSWYQQALGQGPQFIFQYYREEENGRGNFPPRFSGLQFPNYSSELNVNALELDDSALYLCASMRYSGQIISPLHFGNGTRLTVT.

This clone has only a few counts. The chain recombines TRBV27 with TRBJ2-2; 11 nucleotides align to TRBD2. CDR1 is MNHEY, CDR2 SMNVEV, per germline (reference sequence). V shed 5 bases and J 7 bases; nucleotides not matched to a gene: 9. The CDR3 extends over 16 amino acids. The CDR3 DNA is TGTGCCAGCAGTCCCCTAGCGGGAGGTGTGGGCGGGGAGCTGTTTTTT. Translated: CASSPLAGGVGGELFF.

The chain joins TRBV9 to TRBJ2-1, with 13 bases matching TRBD2. Unmatched junction bases numbered 2, after V lost 0 bases and J lost 8 bases. The CDR3 is made up of 15 amino acids. CDR1 is SGDLS and CDR2 is YYNGEE in the germline V gene. The chain's CDR3 is CASSVGLAGGHEQFF. As DNA, the CDR3 is TGTGCCAGCAGCGTAGGACTAGCGGGAGGCCATGAGCAGTTCTTC.

V usage is TRBV27 and J usage is TRBJ2-1; 8 positions match TRBD1. V was pared by 7 bases and J by 7 bases, with 3 bases of the junction left unmatched. The CDR3 spans 12 residues. In germline, CDR1 is MNHEY, CDR2 SMNVEV (reference sequence). The CDR3 sequence: CASNRGSNEQFF. CDR3 DNA sequence: TGTGCCAGCAACAGGGGGTCGAATGAGCAGTTCTTC.

J is TRBJ1-2 and V is TRBV7-2; TRBD1 might be the D (5 bases). The CDR3 is 12 amino acids. Trimming left V 4 bases short and J 8 bases short, with 11 bases between. The germline CDR1 and CDR2 sequences are SGHTA and FQGNSA. CDR3 region: CASSSPGGGYTF. In nucleotides, the CDR3 is TGTGCCAGCAGCTCGCCGGGGGGGGGCTACACCTTC. Variable domain in full (rest from reference TRBV7-2 and TRBJ1-2): GAGVSQSPSNKVTEKGKDVELRCDPISGHTALYWYRQSLGQGLEFLIYFQGNSAPDKSGLPSDRFSAERTGGSVSTLTIQRTQQEDSAVYLCASSSPGGGYTFGSGTRLTVV.

The V and J genes are TRBV5-1 and TRBJ2-1; possible D gene TRBD1, 5 bases. CDR3 length: 13 amino acids. V lost 7 bases, J lost 6 bases, and 14 bases lay in between. Germline V gene sequence: CDR1 SGHRS, CDR2 YFSETQ. The CDR3 is CASRTQGFNEQFF. CDR3 nucleotides: TGCGCCAGCCGAACTCAGGGTTTCAATGAGCAGTTCTTC.

The chain couples TRBV11-2 to TRBJ1-1, with D unclear. Trimming cost V 0 bases and J 1 base, with 6 bases left between them. The CDR3 has 14 amino acids. Germline CDR1 and CDR2: SGHAT and FQNNGV. The DNA for the CDR3 is TGTGCCAGCAGCTTAGAAACCAGGAACACTGAAGCTTTCTTT. Translation gives CASSLETRNTEAFF.